Each of the 15 T cell receptor beta chains below was sequenced from the same sample in a study of regulatory T cells in long-lasting Graves disease. Relying on iRepertoire HTBI primers and Arm-PCR of CDR3 regions, the team built TCR beta libraries. MiXCR, applied by TCRdb to the multiplex PCR reads, yields one record per CDR3 protein. The table records 350,000 to 450,000 distinct CDR3 sequences, approximately 12% of them present only once. As for time point: newly diagnosed GD, antithyroid drugs for less than 3 months. Extracted RNA from PBMCs served as the source of the TCR library. This sample was shared with a second study, whose subject was T cells in Graves' hyperthyroidism and ophthalmopathy.

Sequencing was performed on peripheral blood mononuclear cells (PBMCs), taken at new diagnosis, from a patient treated with antithyroid drugs. The receptors were gathered from a woman in her late teens or twenties with Graves disease.

This clonotype appeared a few times. V is TRBV7-2 and J is TRBJ2-5, with TRBD2 matching 10 bases. The CDR3 loop spans 16 amino acids. Germline CDR1 is SGHTA and CDR2 is FQGNSA. V shed 5 bases and J 5 bases; nucleotides not matched to a gene: 11. CDR3 bases: TGTGCCAGCAGCGGGGGGAGGAGCGGGGGGGAGGAGACCCAGTACTTC. Translation gives CASSGGRSGGEETQYF.

The chain carries TRBV6-9 and TRBJ2-1; 7 bases are shared with TRBD1. The V and J ends lost 3 bases and 7 bases, in that order; junction bases with no gene match: 6. The CDR3 is made up of 14 amino acids. Germline V gives CDR1 MNHGY, CDR2 SVAAGI. The CDR3 reads CASSYGDSRNEQFF. The CDR3 nucleotides are TGTGCCAGCAGTTACGGGGACAGTCGAAATGAGCAGTTCTTC.

In this sample, this clonotype turned up a few times. At one of its ends the junction is not consistent with the germline gene, which may arise from a read error. This rearrangement joins TRBV5-5 to TRBJ1-5, with D perhaps matching TRBD1 (5 bases). Germline lookup yields CDR1 SGHKS and CDR2 YYEKEE (reference sequence). This CDR3 spans 16 amino acids. The CDR3 loop reads CASSSVPGPEDHPQHF. The CDR3 region has the DNA TGTGCCAGCAGCTCTGTGCCGGGACCGGAGGATCACCCCCAGCATTTT. The complete variable domain, with remaining parts taken from reference TRBV5-5 and TRBJ1-5, reads DAGVTQSPTHLIKTRGQQVTLRCSPISGHKSVSWYQQVLGQGPQFIFQYYEKEERGRGNFPDRFSARQFPNYSSELNVNALLLGDSALYLCASSSVPGPEDHPQHFGDGTRLSIL.

This clonotype was seen a single time. This sequence joins TRBV7-3 and TRBJ2-6, with D perhaps given as TRBD1 or TRBD2 (5 bases each). Trimming stripped 1 base from V and 0 bases from J, with 25 bases between. The germline gives CDR1 SGHTA, CDR2 FQGTGA. This CDR3 has 22 residues. CDR3 nucleotides: TGTGCCAGCAGCTTAATATCCGAACCCCGCCGGGACCCATTCTCTGGGGCCAACGTCCTGACTTTC. Encoded protein: CASSLISEPRRDPFSGANVLTF.

This clonotype was seen only once. Given a far larger clone just one base away, this is likely a sequencing read error. The chain has TRBV7-2 and TRBJ2-3; TRBD2 matches at 13 bases. CDR1 and CDR2 (germline): SGHTA, FQGNSA. This CDR3 is 14 amino acids long. Trimming at V came to 9 bases and at J to 4 bases, leaving 4 bases not matched to a gene. The chain's CDR3 is CARRGLAGADTQYF. CDR3 nucleotide sequence: TGTGCCAGAAGAGGACTAGCGGGAGCAGATACGCAGTATTTT. Complete variable domain (other parts from reference TRBV7-2 and TRBJ2-3): GAGVSQSPSNKVTEKGKDVELRCDPISGHTALYWYRQSLGQGLEFLIYFQGNSAPDKSGLPSDRFSAERTGGSVSTLTIQRTQQEDSAVYLCARRGLAGADTQYFGPGTRLTVL.

Only a few counts were recorded for this clonotype. The rearrangement links TRBV6-2 or TRBV6-3 to TRBJ2-5; D is unclear. The germline V gene encodes CDR1 MNHEY and CDR2 SVGEGT. The length of the CDR3 is 12 residues. The V gene lost 5 bases and the J gene lost 2 bases, with 6 bases spanning the gap. CDR3 protein: CASSNSQETQYF. DNA of the CDR3: TGTGCCAGCAGTAATTCACAAGAGACCCAGTACTTC.

The sample holds a few counts of this clonotype. DNA for the CDR3: TGTGCCAGCAGCCACGGGACAGGGACCTACGAGCAGTACTTC. Protein product: CASSHGTGTYEQYF. The rearrangement links TRBV5-6 to TRBJ2-7; 9 nucleotides agree with TRBD1. V lost 4 bases, J lost 2 bases, and 4 bases stayed unmatched. Germline loops: CDR1 SGHDT, CDR2 YYEEEE. This CDR3 contains 14 residues.

This clonotype was counted many times. The rearrangement joins TRBV30 to TRBJ2-1; possibly TRBD2 for D (6 bases). The CDR3 length is 15 residues. V lost 5 bases to trimming and J lost 0 bases, with 14 bases between them. Germline CDR1 is GTSNPN and CDR2 is SVGIG (reference sequence). CDR3 loop: CAWARGLSSYNEQFF. CDR3 bases: TGTGCCTGGGCGAGGGGACTGAGCTCCTACAATGAGCAGTTCTTC.

This clonotype was seen repeatedly, ten times or more. This rearrangement joins TRBV2 to TRBJ1-1; D remains unclear. This CDR3 region has 14 residues. V lost 4 bases to trimming and J lost 4 bases, with 13 bases between them. Germline loops: CDR1 SNHLY, CDR2 FYNNEI. The CDR3 here is CASSGPLGSTEAFF. The CDR3 nucleotides are TGTGCCAGCAGTGGGCCGTTGGGTAGCACTGAAGCTTTCTTT.

This clonotype was detected many times. This sequence joins TRBV18 and TRBJ1-1, with unresolved D. CDR3 length: 14 amino acids. Germline CDR1 reads KGHSH; CDR2 reads LQKENI. Trimming removed 3 bases from V and 9 bases from J, with 17 bases in between. The CDR3 bases are TGTGCCAGCTCACCGCGAGACCCCACCCCACAAGCTTTCTTT. Its translation is CASSPRDPTPQAFF.

The chain recombines TRBV20-1 with TRBJ2-1; TRBD2 matches 15 bases. CDR1 is DFQATT, CDR2 SNEGSKA, per germline (reference sequence). V lost 6 bases and J lost 2; bases outside the gene matches: 5. The CDR3 extends over 16 amino acids. The CDR3 region is CSAVRTSGGAYNEQFF. As DNA, the CDR3 is TGCAGTGCAGTAAGGACTAGCGGGGGGGCCTACAATGAGCAGTTCTTC.

The chain couples TRBV19 to TRBJ2-7; 10 bases map to TRBD2. V gave up 4 bases and J gave up 2 bases; unmatched junction bases: 5. Per the germline V gene, CDR1 is LNHDA and CDR2 is SQIVND (reference sequence). The CDR3 loop spans 15 amino acids. The CDR3 DNA is TGTGCCAGTAGTAAGAGCGGGAGGGTCCCCTACGAGCAGTACTTC. Its translation is CASSKSGRVPYEQYF.

This clonotype was seen only a few times. The chain joins TRBV28 to TRBJ2-5; 10 bases line up with TRBD2. The CDR3 extends over 14 amino acids. CDR1 is MDHEN, CDR2 SYDVKM, per germline. The junction had 2 bases not matched to a gene; V was cut back by 2 bases and J by 5 bases. CDR3 in amino acids: CASSLISGRETQYF. Here the CDR3 DNA reads TGTGCCAGCAGTTTAATTAGCGGGAGGGAGACCCAGTACTTC.

This sequence joins TRBV14 and TRBJ2-6; D gene uncertain. CDR1 is SGHDN and CDR2 is FVKESK in the germline V gene. V lost 4 bases and J lost 2, with 6 bases in between. The CDR3 length is 14 residues. The CDR3 reads CASSPGPGANVLTF. The CDR3 DNA sequence: TGTGCCAGCAGCCCCGGACCTGGGGCCAACGTCCTGACTTTC.

This clonotype was counted ten times or more. Because it lacks the conserved phenylalanine or tryptophan at the end, this CDR3 is likely a read error. It is unclear where the CDR3 begins or ends on the DNA, so no DNA is shown, and the CDR3 is as TCRdb lists it. The chain has TRBV6-1 and TRBJ1-1; whether TRBD1, the table's D call, matches the DNA was not checked. The CDR3 is 16 amino acids long, termini counted. In germline, CDR1 is MNHNS, CDR2 SASEGT. CDR3: CASSETHLRNPGHITA.